Each of the 27 T cell receptor beta chains below was sequenced from the same sample in a study of shared clonotypes between healthy human individuals. As defined, naive CD8 cells were CD45RO-negative and positively selected for CCR7, with terminally differentiated effector memory CD45RA+ cells excluded. Some clones are missing from TCRdb's copy, which holds only in-frame ones; the method was immunoSEQ multiplex PCR. This repertoire shows about 2.2 million clones, around 95% found once; its top ten account for around 1.7%. Sequencing input: naive CD8+ T cells from PBMCs. The receptors shown here come from a man younger than 30 in good health. Some clones in this sample may be carry-over from other donors' samples.

The chain has TRBV11-2 and TRBJ1-1; 8 nucleotides match TRBD1. This CDR3 spans 15 amino acids. The junction had 7 bases not matched to a gene; V was cut back by 4 bases and J by 3 bases. Germline CDR1 is SGHAT and CDR2 is FQNNGV. CDR3 nucleotide sequence: TGTGCCAGCAGCTCGACAGGGGTACAGTACACTGAAGCTTTCTTT. It specifies CASSSTGVQYTEAFF.

This rearrangement joins TRBV2 to TRBJ2-7, with D unresolved. The CDR3 covers 13 residues. From germline, CDR1 is SNHLY and CDR2 FYNNEI. Trimming left V 3 bases short and J 6 bases short, with 12 bases between. CDR3 residues: CASSDFRAGEQYF. The CDR3, as DNA: TGTGCCAGCAGTGATTTTCGCGCAGGCGAGCAGTACTTC.

The V gene is TRBV7-9, the J gene TRBJ2-7, with TRBD1 matching 7 bases. CDR1 and CDR2 (germline): SEHNR, FQNEAQ (reference sequence). The CDR3 spans 16 residues. V was clipped by 7 bases and J by 6 bases; unmatched bases: 18. Here the CDR3 reads CASTTLPRDRESEQYF. The CDR3 nucleotides read TGTGCCAGCACCACCCTCCCCCGAGACAGGGAGAGCGAGCAGTACTTC.

The CDR3 here is CASSLESKNIQYF. The CDR3 nucleotides read TGTGCCAGCAGTTTAGAATCAAAAAACATTCAGTACTTC. This chain joins TRBV28 and TRBJ2-4; no clear D. Per the germline V gene, CDR1 is MDHEN and CDR2 is SYDVKM. Between the trimmed V and J ends, which lost 2 bases and 4 bases, there was a span of 6 bases. The CDR3 is 13 residues long.

This clone showed up just once. The rearrangement uses TRBV9 and TRBJ2-5; D not resolved. V was pared by 4 bases and J by 5 bases, with 15 bases between. From germline, CDR1 is SGDLS and CDR2 YYNGEE. The CDR3 is 14 residues long. The CDR3 reads CASSPFRSGETQYF. CDR3 nucleotides: TGTGCCAGCAGCCCCTTCCGGAGTGGGGAGACCCAGTACTTC.

The chain couples TRBV28 to TRBJ2-2, with D perhaps given as TRBD1 or TRBD2 (5 bases each). The CDR3 totals 16 residues. Germline CDR1 is MDHEN and CDR2 is SYDVKM. V was clipped by 3 bases and J by 4 bases, with 15 bases between them. CDR3 coding DNA: TGTGCCAGCAGTTTGGGGGATTACGGCGGCACCGGGGAGCTGTTTTTT. This translates into CASSLGDYGGTGELFF.

This chain connects TRBV14 to TRBJ2-5; 8 positions match TRBD2. Germline CDR1 reads SGHDN; CDR2 reads FVKESK. CDR3 length equals 14 residues. The J segment lost 2 bases and the V segment lost 6 bases, leaving 5 bases of the junction unmatched. The DNA of the CDR3 is TGTGCCAGCAGTCTACTAGCGGATCAAGAGACCCAGTACTTC. Protein product: CASSLLADQETQYF.

The CDR3 region is CASSSTRTVYGYTF. In DNA, the CDR3 is TGTGCCAGCAGCTCTACGCGGACAGTCTATGGCTACACCTTC. The V call is TRBV6-6, the J call TRBJ1-2; TRBD1 might be the D (6 bases). The V end was cut by 6 bases, the J end by 4 bases, with 15 bases between. Germline CDR1 is MNHNY and CDR2 is SVGAGI (reference sequence). The length of the CDR3 is 14 residues.

The J gene is TRBJ2-7, the V gene TRBV9; D may match TRBD1 or TRBD2 (5 bases each). The V end was cut by 3 bases, the J end by 2 bases, with 12 bases between. The CDR3 is made up of 14 amino acids. Looked up from germline, CDR1 is SGDLS and CDR2 is YYNGEE. The CDR3 coding sequence is TGTGCCAGCAGCGCCGGGACCCATGCCTACGAGCAGTACTTC. It translates to CASSAGTHAYEQYF.

The chain recombines TRBV29-1 with TRBJ2-5; D is uncertain. The V end was cut by 7 bases, the J end by 5 bases, with 11 bases between. The CDR3 runs 11 residues. Looked up from germline, CDR1 is SQVTM and CDR2 is ANQGSEA. CDR3 sequence: CSAPLGETQYF. The CDR3 DNA reads as TGCAGCGCCCCCCTCGGCGAGACCCAGTACTTC.

This rearrangement joins TRBV27 to TRBJ1-3; TRBD1 aligns across 7 bases. Germline trimming cut 1 base from V and 5 bases from J; bases unmatched to any gene: 17. CDR3 length: 19 amino acids. Per the germline V gene, CDR1 is MNHEY and CDR2 is SMNVEV (reference sequence). CDR3: CASSLWDFVRGRLRNTIYF. CDR3 in DNA: TGTGCCAGCAGTTTATGGGACTTCGTGAGGGGGCGGCTCCGAAACACCATATATTTT.

V and J are TRBV14 and TRBJ2-6; tentative D call: TRBD2 (5 bases). Per the germline V gene, CDR1 is SGHDN and CDR2 is FVKESK. This CDR3 is built from 20 residues. V lost 2 bases and J lost 0, with 20 bases in between. The CDR3 nucleotides read TGTGCCAGCAGCCAACATGGGAGAACAGAAGGGCGCTCTGGGGCCAACGTCCTGACTTTC. Its translation is CASSQHGRTEGRSGANVLTF. The variable domain in full, completed from reference TRBV14 and TRBJ2-6, reads EAGVTQFPSHSVIEKGQTVTLRCDPISGHDNLYWYRRVMGKEIKFLLHFVKESKQDESGMPNNRFLAERTGGTYSTLKVQPAELEDSGVYFCASSQHGRTEGRSGANVLTFGAGSRLTVL.

The V and J genes are TRBV7-3 and TRBJ2-3; D unresolved. The CDR3 covers 12 residues. The ends were cut back, 5 bases at V and 4 bases at J, with 7 bases in the middle. Germline V gives CDR1 SGHTA, CDR2 FQGTGA. The CDR3 sequence is CASSTRSDTQYF. CDR3 in DNA: TGTGCCAGCAGCACACGCTCAGATACGCAGTATTTT.

Concerning this clone: The same CDR3 also results from other DNA sequences found in this sample. V and J are TRBV2 and TRBJ2-1; D gene uncertain. Germline CDR1 reads SNHLY; CDR2 reads FYNNEI. V dropped 8 bases and J dropped 3 bases, with 8 bases sitting between them. The CDR3 has 12 residues. This chain's CDR3 is CASRTRYNEQFF. The CDR3 region has the DNA TGTGCCAGCCGTACCCGCTACAATGAGCAGTTCTTC. Full variable domain (missing parts from reference TRBV2 and TRBJ2-1): EPEVTQTPSHQVTQMGQEVILRCVPISNHLYFYWYRQILGQKVEFLVSFYNNEISEKSEIFDDQFSVERPDGSNFTLKIRSTKLEDSAMYFCASRTRYNEQFFGPGTRLTVL.

Worth noting for this clone: Other DNA sequences in the sample encode the same CDR3. This chain uses TRBV4-3 with TRBJ2-7; D remains ambiguous. Germline loops: CDR1 LGHNA, CDR2 YSLEER. The V gene lost 0 bases and the J gene lost 0 bases, with 9 bases spanning the gap. The CDR3 covers 15 residues. As DNA, the CDR3 is TGCGCCAGCAGCCAAGATACCGGTTCCTCCTACGAGCAGTACTTC. Its translation is CASSQDTGSSYEQYF.

The genes are TRBV6-5 and TRBJ1-5; D remains unclear. The V end lost 4 bases, the J end lost 0 bases, and 7 bases lay between the germline ends. Per germline, CDR1 MNHEY and CDR2 SVGAGI. CDR3 length equals 14 residues. The DNA for the CDR3 is TGTGCCAGCAGTTCGGCTTTTAGCAATCAGCCCCAGCATTTT. Residues: CASSSAFSNQPQHF.

The genes are TRBV5-4 and TRBJ2-7, with a tentative D call TRBD2 (6 bases). The CDR3 contains 15 residues. CDR1 and CDR2 from the germline V gene are SGHNT and YYREEE (reference sequence). V was cut by 0 bases and J by 4 bases, with 14 bases left in between. CDR3 in amino acids: CASSLAGSSGYEQYF. The CDR3 nucleotides are TGTGCCAGCAGCTTGGCCGGAAGTAGCGGATACGAGCAGTACTTC.

The V and J genes are TRBV28 and TRBJ2-7; 8 bases align to TRBD2. Losses at the gene ends were 3 bases for V and 7 bases for J; bases not matched to a gene: 5. CDR1 and CDR2 from the germline V gene are MDHEN and SYDVKM. The CDR3 contains 13 residues. The CDR3 DNA reads TGTGCCAGCAGTTTTAGCGGGACTAAGGAGCAGTACTTC. Protein sequence: CASSFSGTKEQYF.

J is TRBJ2-1 and V is TRBV6-1, with 10 bases lining up with TRBD2. Germline V gene sequence: CDR1 MNHNS, CDR2 SASEGT. The CDR3 runs to 16 residues. Trimming cost V 2 bases and J 8 bases; bases outside gene matches: 9. CDR3 amino acids: CASSERGLAPRDEQFF. The CDR3 nucleotides read TGTGCCAGCAGTGAAAGGGGACTAGCGCCTAGGGATGAGCAGTTCTTC.

The chain couples TRBV19 to TRBJ2-7, with 7 bases matching TRBD2. In germline, CDR1 is LNHDA, CDR2 SQIVND (reference sequence). The CDR3 is 15 residues long. After removal of 0 bases from V and 2 bases from J, the junction contained 4 bases not matched to a gene. In nucleotides, the CDR3 is TGTGCCAGTAGTATAGATCGGGGGGTCCCCTACGAGCAGTACTTC. Its protein product is CASSIDRGVPYEQYF.

The chain carries TRBV4-2 and TRBJ2-2; TRBD2 might be the D (6 bases). Germline V gene data show CDR1 as LGHNA and CDR2 as YNFKEQ. This CDR3 has 17 amino acids. V lost 2 bases and J lost 3, with 16 bases in between. CDR3 DNA: TGTGCCAGCAGCCAACCCGCCGTGGGAGGCGACACCGGGGAGCTGTTTTTT. The encoded protein is CASSQPAVGGDTGELFF.

This chain joins TRBV29-1 and TRBJ2-1; a possible D gene is TRBD2 (6 bases). The CDR3 loop spans 16 amino acids. The V gene lost 4 bases and the J gene lost 4 bases, with 20 bases spanning the gap. Germline V gene lookup returns CDR1 SQVTM and CDR2 ANQGSEA. CDR3 sequence: CSVVGTDGTLYNEQFF. CDR3 DNA: TGCAGCGTTGTTGGGACCGACGGGACTCTGTACAATGAGCAGTTCTTC.

Here the CDR3 DNA reads TGTGCCAGCAGCCCGTCCCTCGGGGGGGTCTGGAATGAGCAGTTCTTC. Translating gives CASSPSLGGVWNEQFF. The chain recombines TRBV27 with TRBJ2-1; 8 nucleotides align to TRBD2. The trim removed 6 bases at V and 7 bases at J, leaving 14 bases unmatched. CDR3 length: 16 residues. Germline V gene data show CDR1 as MNHEY and CDR2 as SMNVEV (reference sequence).

Note on this clone: Other DNA sequences in this sample translate to the same CDR3. The V and J genes are TRBV27 and TRBJ2-1; D possibly corresponds to TRBD1 (5 bases). V was trimmed by 5 bases and J by 2 bases, leaving 13 bases between them. Looked up from germline, CDR1 is MNHEY and CDR2 is SMNVEV (reference sequence). This CDR3 comprises 15 residues. The CDR3 loop reads CASSPGQTAYNEQFF. The CDR3 DNA sequence: TGTGCCAGCAGTCCGGGTCAGACAGCCTACAATGAGCAGTTCTTC.

This chain uses TRBV27 with TRBJ1-4; TRBD1 aligns across 9 bases. CDR1 and CDR2 (germline): MNHEY, SMNVEV (reference sequence). After removal of 4 bases from V and 9 bases from J, the junction contained 6 bases not matched to a gene. CDR3 length: 14 residues. The CDR3 region has the DNA TGTGCCAGCAGTTATACAGGGGGCGGTCAAAAACTGTTTTTT. It encodes CASSYTGGGQKLFF.

Comments on this clone: The identical CDR3 is also encoded by other nucleotide sequences in the sample. This chain links TRBV6-1 with TRBJ2-1, with D hard to call. V lost 6 bases, J lost 4 bases, and 4 bases lay in between. From germline, CDR1 is MNHNS and CDR2 SASEGT. The CDR3 consists of 11 residues. The CDR3 DNA follows: TGTGCCAGCAGGGGGTACAATGAGCAGTTCTTC. It yields the protein CASRGYNEQFF.

This clone has just a few counts. This rearrangement joins TRBV7-9 to TRBJ1-2, with D possibly TRBD1 on 5 matching bases. Germline CDR1 and CDR2: SEHNR and FQNEAQ (reference sequence). V was shortened by 5 bases and J by 4 bases, with 17 bases between the two germline ends. The CDR3 runs 15 residues. The CDR3 DNA is TGTGCCAGCAGCCAAGAGACAGCCCTGGGCTATGGCTACACCTTC. This gives the protein CASSQETALGYGYTF.